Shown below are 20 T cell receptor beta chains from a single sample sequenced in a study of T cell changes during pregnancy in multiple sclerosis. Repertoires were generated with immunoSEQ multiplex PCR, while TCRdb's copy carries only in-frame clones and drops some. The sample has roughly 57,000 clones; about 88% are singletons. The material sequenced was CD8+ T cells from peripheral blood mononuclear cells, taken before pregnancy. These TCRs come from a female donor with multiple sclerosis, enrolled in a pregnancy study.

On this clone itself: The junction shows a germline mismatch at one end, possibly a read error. The CDR3 DNA sequence: TGTGCCAGCAGCTACGGACAGAGCTACGAGCTGTACTTC. It translates to CASSYGQSYELYF. This chain joins TRBV11-2 and TRBJ2-7, with D possibly matching TRBD1 (6 bases). The CDR3 consists of 13 residues. CDR1 and CDR2 (germline): SGHAT, FQNNGV.

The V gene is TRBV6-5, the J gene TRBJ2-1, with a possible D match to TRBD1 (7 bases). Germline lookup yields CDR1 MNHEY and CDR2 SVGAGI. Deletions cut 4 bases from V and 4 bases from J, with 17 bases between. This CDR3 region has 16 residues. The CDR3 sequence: CASSSPSRGEYNEQFF. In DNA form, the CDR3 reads TGTGCCAGCAGTTCGCCGTCCAGGGGGGAGTACAATGAGCAGTTCTTC.

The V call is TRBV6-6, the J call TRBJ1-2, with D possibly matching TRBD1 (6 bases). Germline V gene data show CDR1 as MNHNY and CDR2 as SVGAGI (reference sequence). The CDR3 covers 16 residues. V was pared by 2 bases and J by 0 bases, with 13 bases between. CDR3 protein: CASSYGGAQPNYGYTF. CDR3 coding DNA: TGTGCCAGCAGTTACGGGGGCGCCCAACCTAACTATGGCTACACCTTC.

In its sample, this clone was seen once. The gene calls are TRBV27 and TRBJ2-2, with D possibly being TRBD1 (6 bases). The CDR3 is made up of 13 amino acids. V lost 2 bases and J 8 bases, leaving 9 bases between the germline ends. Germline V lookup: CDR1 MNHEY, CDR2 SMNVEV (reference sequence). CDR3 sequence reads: CASSLAQGGELFF. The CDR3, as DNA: TGTGCCAGCAGTTTAGCACAGGGAGGGGAGCTGTTTTTT.

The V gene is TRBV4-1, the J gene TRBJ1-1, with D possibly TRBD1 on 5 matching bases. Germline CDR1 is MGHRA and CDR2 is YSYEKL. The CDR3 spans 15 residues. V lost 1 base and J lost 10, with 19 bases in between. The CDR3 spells CASSQVNSDTGRAFF. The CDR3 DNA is TGCGCCAGCAGCCAAGTTAATTCGGACACTGGACGAGCTTTCTTT.

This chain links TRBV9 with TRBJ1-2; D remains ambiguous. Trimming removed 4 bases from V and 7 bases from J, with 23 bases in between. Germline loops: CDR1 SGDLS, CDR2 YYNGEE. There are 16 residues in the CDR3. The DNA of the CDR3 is TGTGCCAGCAGCATCCGCCTCCAGCCCCTAAACAGTGGCTACACCTTC. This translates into CASSIRLQPLNSGYTF.

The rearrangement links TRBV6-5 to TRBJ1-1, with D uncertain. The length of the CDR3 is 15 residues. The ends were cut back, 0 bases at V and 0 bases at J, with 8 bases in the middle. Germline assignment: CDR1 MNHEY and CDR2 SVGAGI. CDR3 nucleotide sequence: TGTGCCAGCAGTTACTCGACCGGGATGAACACTGAAGCTTTCTTT. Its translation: CASSYSTGMNTEAFF.

CDR3 region: CASSPQPGGNYGYTF. CDR3 nucleotide sequence: TGTGCCAGCAGCCCTCAGCCTGGAGGGAACTATGGCTACACCTTC. This chain joins TRBV7-8 and TRBJ1-2; D remains ambiguous. The CDR3 consists of 15 residues. The germline CDR1 and CDR2 sequences are SGHVS and FQNEAQ. V shed 5 bases and J shed 2 bases, with 15 bases lying between them.

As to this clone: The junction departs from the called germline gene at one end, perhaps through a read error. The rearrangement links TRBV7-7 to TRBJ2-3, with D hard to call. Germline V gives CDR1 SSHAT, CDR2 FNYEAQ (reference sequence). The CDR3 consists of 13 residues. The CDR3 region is CASSFGVGDTQYF. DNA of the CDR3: TGTGCTAGCAGCTTCGGAGTGGGAGATACGCAGTATTTT. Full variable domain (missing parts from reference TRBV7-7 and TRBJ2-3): GAGVSQSPRYKVTKRGQDVTLRCDPISSHATLYWYQQALGQGPEFLTYFNYEAQPDKSGLPSDRFSAERPEGSISTLTIQRTEQRDSAMYRCASSFGVGDTQYFGPGTRLTVL.

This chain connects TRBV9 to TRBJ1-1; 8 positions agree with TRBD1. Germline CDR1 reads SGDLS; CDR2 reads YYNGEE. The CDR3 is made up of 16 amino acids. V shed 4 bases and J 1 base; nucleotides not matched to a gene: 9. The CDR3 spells CASSPLGQVSNTEAFF. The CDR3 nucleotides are TGTGCCAGCAGCCCCCTGGGACAGGTTTCGAACACTGAAGCTTTCTTT.

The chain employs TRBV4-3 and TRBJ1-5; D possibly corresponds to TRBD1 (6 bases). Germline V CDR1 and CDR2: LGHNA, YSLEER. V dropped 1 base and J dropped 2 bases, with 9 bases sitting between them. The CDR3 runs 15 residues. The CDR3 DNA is TGCGCCAGCAGCCAAGGGCAGGGGCGCAATCAGCCCCAGCATTTT. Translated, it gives CASSQGQGRNQPQHF.

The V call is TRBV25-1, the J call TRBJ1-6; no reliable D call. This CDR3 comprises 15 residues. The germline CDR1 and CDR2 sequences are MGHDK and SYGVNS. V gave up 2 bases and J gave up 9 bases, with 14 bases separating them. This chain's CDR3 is CASSELEHRGSPLHF. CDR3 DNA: TGTGCCAGCAGTGAACTCGAACACCGGGGTTCACCCCTCCACTTT.

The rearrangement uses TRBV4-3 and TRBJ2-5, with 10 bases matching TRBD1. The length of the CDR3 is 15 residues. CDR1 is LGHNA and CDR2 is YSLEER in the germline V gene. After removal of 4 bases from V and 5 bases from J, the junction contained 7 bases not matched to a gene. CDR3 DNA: TGCGCCAGCAGCCGCCGACAGGGGGCAGGCGAGACCCAGTACTTC. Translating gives CASSRRQGAGETQYF.

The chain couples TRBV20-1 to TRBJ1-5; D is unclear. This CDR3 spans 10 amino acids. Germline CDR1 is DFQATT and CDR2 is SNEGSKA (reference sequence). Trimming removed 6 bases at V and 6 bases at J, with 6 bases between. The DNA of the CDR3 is TGCAGTGCCCCCTTTCAGCCCCAGCATTTT. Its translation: CSAPFQPQHF.

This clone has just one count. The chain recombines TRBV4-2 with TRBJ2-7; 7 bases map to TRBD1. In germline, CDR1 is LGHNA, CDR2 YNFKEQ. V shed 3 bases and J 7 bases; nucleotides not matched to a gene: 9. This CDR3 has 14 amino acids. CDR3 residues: CASSHQGEGWEQYF. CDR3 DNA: TGTGCCAGCAGCCACCAGGGGGAAGGGTGGGAGCAGTACTTC.

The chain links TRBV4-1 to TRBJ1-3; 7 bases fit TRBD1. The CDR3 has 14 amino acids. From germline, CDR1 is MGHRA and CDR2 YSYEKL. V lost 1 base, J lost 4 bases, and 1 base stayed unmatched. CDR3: CASSQADRGNTIYF. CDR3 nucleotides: TGCGCCAGCAGCCAAGCGGACAGGGGAAACACCATATATTTT.

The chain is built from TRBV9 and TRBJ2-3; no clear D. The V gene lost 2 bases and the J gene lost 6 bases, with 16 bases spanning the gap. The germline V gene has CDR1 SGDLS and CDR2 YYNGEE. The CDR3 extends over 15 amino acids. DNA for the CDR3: TGTGCCAGCAGCGTTTTAACGGGTGGTGGGGATACGCAGTATTTT. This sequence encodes CASSVLTGGGDTQYF.

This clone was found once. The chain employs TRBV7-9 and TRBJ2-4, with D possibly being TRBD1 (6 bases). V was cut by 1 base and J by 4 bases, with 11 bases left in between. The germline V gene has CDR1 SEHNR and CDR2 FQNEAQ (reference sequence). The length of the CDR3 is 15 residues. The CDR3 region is CASSLDLDRKNIQYF. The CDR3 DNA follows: TGTGCCAGCAGCTTAGATTTAGACAGGAAAAACATTCAGTACTTC.

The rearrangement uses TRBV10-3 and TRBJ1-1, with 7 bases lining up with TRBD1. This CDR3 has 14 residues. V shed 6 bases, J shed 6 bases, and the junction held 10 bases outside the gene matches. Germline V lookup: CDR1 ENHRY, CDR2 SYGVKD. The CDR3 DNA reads TGTGCCATCAGGGAGCAGGGGGAGTCCGCTGAAGCTTTCTTT. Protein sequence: CAIREQGESAEAFF.

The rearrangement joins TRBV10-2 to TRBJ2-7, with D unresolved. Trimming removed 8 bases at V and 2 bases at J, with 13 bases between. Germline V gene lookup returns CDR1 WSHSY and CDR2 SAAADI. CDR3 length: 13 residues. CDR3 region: CASSEAPAYEQYF. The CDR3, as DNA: TGCGCCAGCTCCGAGGCCCCGGCCTACGAGCAGTACTTC.